Listed here are 27 T cell receptor beta chains from one sample, sequenced in a study of blood T cells in healthy people across ages. Combining a sample-barcoded 5' primer with a J-beta primer mix, a second PCR ran for roughly 7 to 11 cycles. Each CDR3 protein is one row after TCRdb ran MiXCR on the 5' RACE reads. The sample consists of 1,800,000 or so distinct CDR3 sequences, about 39% of them appearing once. The specimen sequenced was blood. Receptors originate from a human donor in good health.

The chain recombines TRBV4-2 with TRBJ2-5; 8 bases are a match to TRBD1. V trimming: 4 bases; J trimming: 4 bases; junction bases outside the gene matches: 2. The length of the CDR3 is 13 residues. Germline V lookup: CDR1 LGHNA, CDR2 YNFKEQ. CDR3 DNA: TGTGCCAGCAGCCGGGACAGGTCAGAGACCCAGTACTTC. Residues: CASSRDRSETQYF.

This sequence joins TRBV5-1 and TRBJ2-7; maybe TRBD1 (6 bases). The CDR3 is 14 residues long. The V gene lost 6 bases and the J gene lost 5 bases, with 18 bases spanning the gap. Germline lookup yields CDR1 SGHRS and CDR2 YFSETQ. CDR3 residues: CASTRGPGDDEQYF. In DNA, the CDR3 is TGCGCCAGCACTAGAGGCCCAGGGGACGACGAGCAGTACTTC.

The table lists this clonotype with a few counts. The gene calls are TRBV11-3 and TRBJ1-4; no reliable D call. The germline CDR1 and CDR2 sequences are SGHNT and YENEEA. The CDR3 consists of 15 residues. V lost 5 bases and J lost 10, with 20 bases in between. The CDR3 loop is CASSARGLLGGKLFF. The CDR3 DNA reads as TGTGCCAGCAGCGCGCGGGGATTACTAGGAGGAAAACTGTTTTTT. The full variable domain, rest sourced from reference TRBV11-3 and TRBJ1-4, is EAGVVQSPRYKIIEKKQPVAFWCNPISGHNTLYWYLQNLGQGPELLIRYENEEAVDDSQLPKDRFSAERLKGVDSTLKIQPAELGDSAVYLCASSARGLLGGKLFFGSGTQLSVL.

V is TRBV7-8 and J is TRBJ1-1; D is ambiguous. Germline lookup yields CDR1 SGHVS and CDR2 FQNEAQ. The CDR3 is 18 residues long. V lost 1 base, J lost 6 bases, and 24 bases lay in between. CDR3: CASSLVTISLSKVAEAFF. In nucleotides, the CDR3 is TGTGCCAGCAGCTTAGTGACTATATCACTTAGCAAGGTCGCTGAAGCTTTCTTT.

Comment on this clonotype: Its ends do not fully match the called genes, so a read error is possible. V is TRBV4-3 and J is TRBJ2-4, with D tentatively TRBD1 (6 bases). Germline assignment: CDR1 LGHNA and CDR2 YSLEER. The CDR3 loop spans 17 amino acids. In DNA form, the CDR3 reads TGCACCAGCAGCCAAGATCCCGCAGGGGCAGCCAAAAACATTCAGTACTTC. Translated: CTSSQDPAGAAKNIQYF.

J is TRBJ1-4 and V is TRBV20-1; 8 positions match TRBD1. V gave up 5 bases and J gave up 7 bases; unmatched junction bases: 6. The CDR3 spans 13 residues. Germline CDR1 reads DFQATT; CDR2 reads SNEGSKA (reference sequence). Here the CDR3 reads CSARDRRGEKLFF. The CDR3 DNA follows: TGCAGTGCTCGGGACAGGAGGGGTGAAAAACTGTTTTTT.

Of note for this clonotype: One end of the junction does not line up with germline, which may come from a read error. J is TRBJ1-2 and V is TRBV27; possible D gene TRBD1, 5 bases. The CDR3 is made up of 14 amino acids. Looked up from germline, CDR1 is MNHEY and CDR2 is SMNVEV (reference sequence). The DNA of the CDR3 is TGTGCCGGCAGTTCAGACCGGACATTCTATGGCTACACCTTC. Translated, it gives CAGSSDRTFYGYTF.

This chain links TRBV15 with TRBJ2-3; D is possibly TRBD2 (5 bases). CDR1 and CDR2 from the germline V gene are LNHNV and YYDKDF (reference sequence). This CDR3 has 16 amino acids. Trimming removed 1 base at V and 7 bases at J, with 18 bases between. CDR3 residues: CATSRGLGYEGNTQYF. The CDR3 region has the DNA TGTGCCACCAGCAGAGGCCTGGGGTACGAGGGCAATACGCAGTATTTT.

Notes on this clonotype: Compared with germline, one end of the junction differs, possibly owing to a read error. This chain connects TRBV4-3 to TRBJ2-1; 7 bases agree with TRBD2. The germline CDR1 and CDR2 sequences are LGHNA and YSLEER. There are 16 residues in the CDR3. In nucleotides, the CDR3 is TGCGCCGGCAGCCCCGCCGGGGGGTACTCTTACAATGAGCAGTTCTTC. It is translated as CAGSPAGGYSYNEQFF.

CDR3 coding DNA: TGTGCCAGCAGCTTAAACGCGGGTCTTGCTCCCTGGAGGACCCAGTACTTC. Its translation: CASSLNAGLAPWRTQYF. V is TRBV7-2 and J is TRBJ2-5; possible D gene TRBD2, 5 bases. The germline V and J ends were trimmed by 2 bases and 7 bases, with 23 bases remaining between them. The CDR3 length is 17 residues. Germline CDR1 is SGHTA and CDR2 is FQGNSA.

V gene TRBV2 combines with J gene TRBJ1-5, with TRBD1 as a possible D gene (6 bases). V lost 2 bases and J 6 bases, leaving 14 bases between the germline ends. Germline V gives CDR1 SNHLY, CDR2 FYNNEI. This CDR3 has 15 residues. CDR3 residues: CASSENRVVGQPQHF. The DNA of the CDR3 is TGTGCCAGCAGTGAAAACAGGGTGGTTGGTCAGCCCCAGCATTTT. The whole variable domain, filled in from reference TRBV2 and TRBJ1-5, reads EPEVTQTPSHQVTQMGQEVILRCVPISNHLYFYWYRQILGQKVEFLVSFYNNEISEKSEIFDDQFSVERPDGSNFTLKIRSTKLEDSAMYFCASSENRVVGQPQHFGDGTRLSIL.

The rearrangement links TRBV6-6 to TRBJ1-5; D might be TRBD1 (5 bases). The CDR3 runs 14 residues. Trimming took off 7 bases at V and 4 bases at J, with 14 bases between the two ends. Germline-derived CDR1 and CDR2 are MNHNY and SVGAGI (reference sequence). CDR3 in DNA: TGTGCCAGCACCCACGGGGCTGGGAATCAGCCCCAGCATTTT. Protein: CASTHGAGNQPQHF.

The rearrangement links TRBV3-1 to TRBJ1-2; 7 bases are a match to TRBD1. V lost 3 bases to trimming and J lost 9 bases; unmatched junction nucleotides: 13. Germline-derived CDR1 and CDR2 are LGHDT and YNNKEL (reference sequence). CDR3 length equals 15 residues. This CDR3 is CASSQGAGGGASYTF. CDR3 DNA sequence: TGTGCCAGCAGCCAGGGCGCCGGAGGGGGCGCGAGCTACACCTTC.

CDR3 DNA sequence: TGCAGTGCTAGGGGAGAAGATTGGCGTTCGTCGTATACCTACGAGCAGTACTTC. Translated, it gives CSARGEDWRSSYTYEQYF. The chain has TRBV20-1 and TRBJ2-7, with D perhaps TRBD2 (5 bases). The germline CDR1 and CDR2 sequences are DFQATT and SNEGSKA (reference sequence). V was trimmed by 3 bases and J by 2 bases, leaving 26 bases between them. This CDR3 is built from 18 residues.

The chain recombines TRBV28 with TRBJ2-7, with D possibly being TRBD2 (5 bases). V was cut by 6 bases and J by 0 bases, with 24 bases left in between. The CDR3 loop spans 18 amino acids. The V gene's germline CDR1 is MDHEN and CDR2 SYDVKM. The CDR3 DNA is TGTGCCAGCAGCCCACGAAGCTGGAAAGGCGGGTCCTCCTACGAGCAGTACTTC. It codes for CASSPRSWKGGSSYEQYF.

This clonotype was found many times. The CDR3 loop is CASSLRDSGANVLTF. Here the CDR3 DNA reads TGTGCCAGCAGTCTTAGGGACTCTGGGGCCAACGTCCTGACTTTC. The J gene is TRBJ2-6, the V gene TRBV6-1; no firm D call. The germline CDR1 and CDR2 sequences are MNHNS and SASEGT. V gave up 5 bases and J gave up 0 bases, with 8 bases separating them. The CDR3 extends over 15 amino acids.

The rearrangement uses TRBV15 and TRBJ2-7, with D uncertain. The CDR3 extends over 17 amino acids. Trimming removed 4 bases from V and 1 base from J, with 20 bases in between. The germline V gene has CDR1 LNHNV and CDR2 YYDKDF (reference sequence). The DNA of the CDR3 is TGTGCCACCAGCACCTATGGCAGAAGACAAGGGTCCTACGAGCAGTACTTC. Protein product: CATSTYGRRQGSYEQYF.

This clonotype was counted a single time. The rearrangement joins TRBV4-3 to TRBJ2-3; D is perhaps TRBD2 (6 bases). The CDR3 spans 17 residues. Trimming removed 2 bases from V and 1 base from J, with 16 bases in between. Germline CDR1 LGHNA, CDR2 YSLEER. The CDR3 sequence is CASSQNKRAGGTDTQYF. The CDR3 bases are TGCGCCAGCAGCCAAAATAAGCGGGCGGGCGGCACAGATACGCAGTATTTT.

V and J are TRBV12-3 or TRBV12-4 and TRBJ1-4; a possible D gene is TRBD1 (5 bases). Trimming left V 3 bases short and J 5 bases short, with 13 bases between. The CDR3 totals 15 residues. The CDR3 loop is CASSLFGGINEKLFF. DNA of the CDR3: TGTGCCAGCAGTTTGTTTGGGGGAATCAATGAAAAACTGTTTTTT.

The chain joins TRBV20-1 to TRBJ2-5, with TRBD2 matching 9 bases. V trimming: 3 bases; J trimming: 4 bases; junction bases outside the gene matches: 6. Germline V gene data show CDR1 as DFQATT and CDR2 as SNEGSKA (reference sequence). This CDR3 has 14 amino acids. Here the CDR3 DNA reads TGCAGTGCTAGCTTGGCGGGAGGGAGAGAGACCCAGTACTTC. It is translated as CSASLAGGRETQYF.

This clonotype came up a few times. The chain recombines TRBV18 with TRBJ2-7; D is possibly TRBD2 (7 bases). The CDR3 spans 15 residues. From germline, CDR1 is KGHSH and CDR2 LQKENI. The V end was cut by 0 bases, the J end by 7 bases, with 16 bases between. CDR3 amino acids: CASSPPNGGGGEQYF. In nucleotides, the CDR3 is TGTGCCAGCTCACCACCGAATGGCGGGGGCGGTGAGCAGTACTTC.

The chain uses TRBV29-1 and TRBJ2-3; 8 bases align to TRBD1. Germline CDR1 and CDR2: SQVTM and ANQGSEA. Unmatched junction bases numbered 7, after V lost 7 bases and J lost 1 base. This CDR3 has 14 amino acids. CDR3 coding DNA: TGCAGCGCGGCAGGGGGCGCTGGCACAGATACGCAGTATTTT. Its protein product is CSAAGGAGTDTQYF.

The V call is TRBV11-2, the J call TRBJ1-2; D uncertain. CDR1 and CDR2 (germline): SGHAT, FQNNGV. The V gene lost 2 bases and the J gene lost 7 bases, with 14 bases spanning the gap. The CDR3 totals 14 residues. CDR3 sequence (DNA): TGTGCCAGCAGCTTACACCAAGCGGGGTCTGGCTACACCTTC. Translation gives CASSLHQAGSGYTF.

Here the CDR3 reads CASSQDTSGGAYNEQFF. CDR3 DNA: TGCGCCAGCAGCCAAGATACTAGCGGGGGGGCTTACAATGAGCAGTTCTTC. The V call is TRBV4-1, the J call TRBJ2-1, with 13 bases matching TRBD2. The germline CDR1 and CDR2 sequences are MGHRA and YSYEKL. V gave up 0 bases and J gave up 4 bases; unmatched junction bases: 3. The CDR3 length is 17 residues.

This chain connects TRBV7-9 to TRBJ1-5; 8 bases align to TRBD1. Germline trimming cut 5 bases from V and 4 bases from J; bases unmatched to any gene: 10. Germline V gene lookup returns CDR1 SEHNR and CDR2 FQNEAQ (reference sequence). CDR3 length: 16 amino acids. CDR3 loop: CASSGSGTGRNQPQHF. As DNA, the CDR3 is TGTGCCAGCAGCGGTTCCGGGACAGGCCGAAATCAGCCCCAGCATTTT.

This clonotype appeared a few times. J is TRBJ1-2 and V is TRBV9; D remains unclear. From germline, CDR1 is SGDLS and CDR2 YYNGEE. The CDR3 consists of 14 residues. V was trimmed by 0 bases and J by 6 bases, leaving 12 bases between them. The chain's CDR3 is CASSVGPADNGYTF. Here the CDR3 DNA reads TGTGCCAGCAGCGTAGGGCCCGCAGATAATGGCTACACCTTC.

This rearrangement joins TRBV14 to TRBJ2-4, with D uncertain. The CDR3 spans 11 residues. Deletions cut 3 bases from V and 13 bases from J, with 10 bases between. Germline V lookup: CDR1 SGHDN, CDR2 FVKESK. CDR3 loop: CASSHVGKQYF. CDR3 sequence (DNA): TGTGCCAGCAGCCATGTTGGGAAGCAGTACTTC.